This T cell receptor (beta chain) is from a study of blood T cell dynamics during melanoma immunotherapy. Turning to the study itself: Patients with metastatic melanoma got pembrolizumab or nivolumab-ipilimumab as first-line care.

Time point meaning: week 3, after first cycle of checkpoint inhibitor. This CDR3 is built from 16 residues. Generated by immunoSEQ multiplex PCR, the TCRdb table keeps only in-frame clones and is missing some. The sample records 8,400 or so clones, approximately 85% being singletons. The V gene is TRBV12-2, the J gene TRBJ1-3; TRBD1, as called in the table, went unchecked against the DNA. TRBV12-2 is designated a pseudogene. This receptor was identified in a human donor with melanoma. This material consisted of blood, taken from a patient treated with checkpoint blockade. In nucleotides, the CDR3 is TGTGCAAGTCGCTTTCCGCCAGGGGCTGGGGGAAACACCATATATTTT. This translates into CASRFPPGAGGNTIYF.